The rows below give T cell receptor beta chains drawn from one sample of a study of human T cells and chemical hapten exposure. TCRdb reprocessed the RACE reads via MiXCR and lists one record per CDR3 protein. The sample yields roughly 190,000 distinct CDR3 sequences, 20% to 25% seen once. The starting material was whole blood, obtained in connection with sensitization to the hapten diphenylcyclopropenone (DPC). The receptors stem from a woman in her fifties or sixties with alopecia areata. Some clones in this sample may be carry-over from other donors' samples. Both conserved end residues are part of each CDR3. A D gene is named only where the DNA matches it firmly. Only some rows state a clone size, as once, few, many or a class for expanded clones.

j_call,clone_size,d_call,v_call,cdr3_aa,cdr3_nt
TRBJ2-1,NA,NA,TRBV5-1,CASSALNEQFF,TGCGCCAGCAGCGCATTAAATGAGCAGTTCTTC
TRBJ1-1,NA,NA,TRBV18,CASSPITGRNTEAFF,TGTGCCAGCTCTCCCATTACAGGGAGGAACACTGAAGCTTTCTTT
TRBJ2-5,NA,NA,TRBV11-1,CASSYDVPDEQETQYF,TGTGCCAGCAGCTACGATGTACCAGACGAACAAGAGACCCAGTACTTC
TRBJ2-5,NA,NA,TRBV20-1,CSARDLAAPQETQYF,TGCAGTGCTAGAGATTTAGCGGCCCCACAAGAGACCCAGTACTTC
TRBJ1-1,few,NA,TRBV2,CASILGNTEAFF,TGTGCCAGCATATTAGGGAACACTGAAGCTTTCTTT
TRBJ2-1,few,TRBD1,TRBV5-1,CASKAGTGIYNEQFF,TGCGCCAGCAAAGCTGGGACAGGGATCTACAATGAGCAGTTCTTC
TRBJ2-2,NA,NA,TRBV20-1,CSANGRKPGELFF,TGCAGTGCCAACGGTCGCAAGCCCGGGGAGCTGTTTTTT
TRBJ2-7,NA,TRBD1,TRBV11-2,CASSLLRDSGDEQYF,TGTGCCAGCAGCCTCCTCCGGGACAGCGGCGACGAGCAGTACTTC
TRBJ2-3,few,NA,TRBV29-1,CSVYTGASTYTQYF,TGCAGCGTCTACACCGGAGCTTCGACTTATACGCAGTATTTT
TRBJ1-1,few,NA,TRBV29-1,CSVALRHTEAFF,TGCAGCGTGGCCCTTCGCCACACTGAAGCTTTCTTT
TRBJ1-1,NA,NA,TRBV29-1,CSGSSWGTEAFF,TGCAGCGGATCTAGCTGGGGCACTGAAGCTTTCTTT
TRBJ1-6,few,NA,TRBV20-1,CSARETGLREISPLHF,TGCAGTGCTAGGGAGACAGGCCTACGGGAAATTTCACCCCTCCACTTT
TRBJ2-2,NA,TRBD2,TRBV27,CASSRAGGVTGELFF,TGTGCCAGCAGCCGGGCGGGGGGGGTCACCGGGGAGCTGTTTTTT
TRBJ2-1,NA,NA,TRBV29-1,CSVEFARNYNEQFF,TGCAGCGTTGAATTTGCGCGGAACTACAATGAGCAGTTCTTC
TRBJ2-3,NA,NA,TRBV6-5,CASRTTAQGRTDTQYF,TGTGCCAGCAGAACGACTGCCCAGGGCCGAACAGATACGCAGTATTTT
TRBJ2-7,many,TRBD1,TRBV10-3,CAIRGQAYEQYF,TGTGCCATAAGAGGACAGGCCTACGAGCAGTACTTC
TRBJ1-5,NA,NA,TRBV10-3,CAISESRGSQPQHF,TGTGCCATCAGTGAGTCCCGGGGATCTCAGCCCCAGCATTTT
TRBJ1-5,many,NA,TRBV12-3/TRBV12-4,CASSLSGPKNQPQHF,TGTGCCAGCAGTTTATCGGGACCAAAGAATCAGCCCCAGCATTTT
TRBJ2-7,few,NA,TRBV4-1,CASSQGGTSYEQYF,TGCGCCAGCAGCCAAGGCGGGACCTCCTACGAGCAGTACTTC
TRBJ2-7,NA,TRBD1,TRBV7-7,CASSAYPGQGVQYF,TGTGCCAGCAGCGCATACCCTGGACAGGGGGTTCAGTACTTC
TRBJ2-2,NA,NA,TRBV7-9,CASSPQGSDTGELFF,TGTGCCAGCAGCCCACAAGGTTCGGACACCGGGGAGCTGTTTTTT
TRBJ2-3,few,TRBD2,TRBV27,CASSLFLAGPDTQYF,TGTGCCAGCAGTTTGTTTCTAGCGGGACCAGATACGCAGTATTTT
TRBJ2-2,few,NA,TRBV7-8,CASSLADGTTGELFF,TGTGCCAGCAGCTTAGCGGACGGGACGACCGGGGAGCTGTTTTTT
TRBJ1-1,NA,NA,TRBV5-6,CASSSEGLRTEAFF,TGTGCCAGCAGCTCAGAGGGGTTACGGACTGAAGCTTTCTTT
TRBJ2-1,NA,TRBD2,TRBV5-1,CASSPTSGRASYNEQFF,TGCGCCAGCAGCCCGACTAGCGGGAGGGCCTCTTACAATGAGCAGTTCTTC
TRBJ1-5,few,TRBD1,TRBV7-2,CASSLQGAGNQPQHF,TGTGCCAGCAGCTTACAGGGGGCTGGCAATCAGCCCCAGCATTTT
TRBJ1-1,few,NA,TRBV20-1,CSARAETGVTEAFF,TGCAGTGCTAGGGCGGAGACAGGAGTCACTGAAGCTTTCTTT
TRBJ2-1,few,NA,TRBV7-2,CASSLGNSYNEQFF,TGTGCCAGCAGCTTGGGGAACTCCTACAATGAGCAGTTCTTC
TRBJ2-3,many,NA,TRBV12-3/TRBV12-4,CASNAGGTQYF,TGTGCCAGCAACGCTGGGGGTACGCAGTATTTT
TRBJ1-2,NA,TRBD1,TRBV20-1,CSAREGQGQGYTF,TGCAGTGCTAGAGAGGGACAGGGTCAGGGCTACACCTTC
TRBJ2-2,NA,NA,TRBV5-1,CASSLSPSKNTGELFF,TGCGCCAGCAGCTTGTCCCCTAGTAAGAACACCGGGGAGCTGTTTTTT
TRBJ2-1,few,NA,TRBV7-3,CASSTGGGPGNEQFF,TGTGCCAGCAGCACCGGGGGTGGGCCAGGGAATGAGCAGTTCTTC
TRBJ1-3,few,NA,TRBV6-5,CATRRGNSGNTIYF,TGTGCCACCAGGCGGGGGAACTCTGGAAACACCATATATTTT
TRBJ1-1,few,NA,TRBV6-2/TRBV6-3,CASSFSGIRNTEAFF,TGTGCCAGCAGTTTCTCAGGGATCAGGAACACTGAAGCTTTCTTT
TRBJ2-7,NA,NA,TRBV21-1,CASSNKGASSYEQYF,TGTGCCAGCAGCAATAAGGGTGCATCCTCTTACGAGCAGTACTTC
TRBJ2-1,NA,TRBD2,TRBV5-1,CASKGPLSGRAGEQFF,TGCGCCAGCAAGGGCCCCTTGAGCGGGAGGGCAGGTGAGCAGTTCTTC
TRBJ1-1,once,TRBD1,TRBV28,CASSPQGAGNTEAFF,TGTGCCAGCAGTCCACAGGGGGCAGGGAACACTGAAGCTTTCTTT
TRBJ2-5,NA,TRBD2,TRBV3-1,CASSQVTRAGGVETQYF,TGTGCCAGCAGCCAAGTCACCAGAGCGGGAGGAGTAGAGACCCAGTACTTC
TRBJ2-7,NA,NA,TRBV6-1,CASSRTASYEQYF,TGTGCCAGCAGCCGGACAGCATCTTACGAGCAGTACTTC
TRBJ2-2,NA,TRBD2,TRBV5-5,CASSLASLAGGPNGELFF,TGTGCCAGCAGCTTGGCCTCGTTAGCGGGAGGGCCAAACGGGGAGCTGTTTTTT
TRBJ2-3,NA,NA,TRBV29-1,CSVEQGRADTQYF,TGCAGCGTTGAGCAGGGGAGAGCAGATACGCAGTATTTT
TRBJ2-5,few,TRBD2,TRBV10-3,CAISEYRLAEQETQYF,TGTGCCATCAGTGAGTACAGACTAGCGGAACAAGAGACCCAGTACTTC
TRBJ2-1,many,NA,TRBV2,CASSEQNIYNEQFF,TGTGCCAGCAGTGAACAGAATATTTACAATGAGCAGTTCTTC
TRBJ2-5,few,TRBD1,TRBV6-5,CASSYRTGGETQYF,TGTGCCAGCAGTTACAGGACAGGGGGAGAGACCCAGTACTTC
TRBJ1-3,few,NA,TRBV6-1,CASLLVGTDSGNTIYF,TGTGCCAGCTTACTCGTTGGGACGGACTCTGGAAACACCATATATTTT
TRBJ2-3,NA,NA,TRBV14,CASSQDRAAFPDTQYF,TGTGCCAGCAGCCAAGACCGGGCCGCATTCCCAGATACGCAGTATTTT
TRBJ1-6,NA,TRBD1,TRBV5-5,CASSYGQGNSPLHF,TGTGCCAGCAGTTATGGACAGGGAAATTCACCCCTCCACTTT
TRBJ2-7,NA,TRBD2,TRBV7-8,CASSSWTSGRVYEQYF,TGTGCCAGCAGCTCGTGGACTAGCGGGAGAGTCTACGAGCAGTACTTC